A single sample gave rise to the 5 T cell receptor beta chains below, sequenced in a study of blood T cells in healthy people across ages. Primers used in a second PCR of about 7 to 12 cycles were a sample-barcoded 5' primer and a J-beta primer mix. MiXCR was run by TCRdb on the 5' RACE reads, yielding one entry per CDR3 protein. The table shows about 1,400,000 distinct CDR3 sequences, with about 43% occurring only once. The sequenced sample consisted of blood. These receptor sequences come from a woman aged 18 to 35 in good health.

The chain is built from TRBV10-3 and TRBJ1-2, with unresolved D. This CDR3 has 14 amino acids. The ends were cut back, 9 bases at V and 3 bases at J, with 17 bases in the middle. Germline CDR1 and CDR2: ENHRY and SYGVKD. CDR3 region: CAIPRGGFDYGYTF. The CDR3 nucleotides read TGTGCCATACCTCGGGGAGGTTTTGACTATGGCTACACCTTC.

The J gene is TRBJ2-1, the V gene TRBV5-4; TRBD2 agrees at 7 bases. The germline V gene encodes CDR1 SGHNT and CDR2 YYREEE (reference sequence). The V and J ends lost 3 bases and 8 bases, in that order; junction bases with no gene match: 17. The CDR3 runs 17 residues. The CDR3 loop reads CASSSVPSGVGSDEQFF. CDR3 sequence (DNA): TGTGCCAGCAGCTCGGTCCCTAGCGGCGTGGGGTCGGATGAGCAGTTCTTC.

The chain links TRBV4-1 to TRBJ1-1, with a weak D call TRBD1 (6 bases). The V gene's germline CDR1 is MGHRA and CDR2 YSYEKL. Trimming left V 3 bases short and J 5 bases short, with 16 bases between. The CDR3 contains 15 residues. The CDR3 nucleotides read TGCGCCAGCAGCCAGGGGGGCAGGGGATTGACTGAAGCTTTCTTT. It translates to CASSQGGRGLTEAFF.

The CDR3 is CSASTGLPRSGELFF. DNA of the CDR3: TGCAGTGCTTCAACGGGACTCCCTAGATCCGGGGAGCTGTTTTTT. The chain has TRBV20-1 and TRBJ2-2, with D possibly TRBD2 on 6 matching bases. Per germline, CDR1 DFQATT and CDR2 SNEGSKA (reference sequence). The CDR3 is 15 amino acids. V dropped 5 bases and J dropped 6 bases, with 19 bases sitting between them.

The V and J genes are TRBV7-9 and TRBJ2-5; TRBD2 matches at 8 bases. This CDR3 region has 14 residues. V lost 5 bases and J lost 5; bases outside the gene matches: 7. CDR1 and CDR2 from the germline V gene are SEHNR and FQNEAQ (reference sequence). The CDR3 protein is CASSRGTSYETQYF. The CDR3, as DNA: TGTGCCAGCAGCCGAGGGACTAGTTATGAGACCCAGTACTTC.